This T cell receptor beta chain appears in the sequencing data of a study of cytomegalovirus exposure and HLA in healthy donors. The study's findings and limits: It was reported that TCR beta sequences correctly inferred the HLA-A and HLA-B alleles for most subjects. A link between a missense DCLRE1C variant and TCR beta V- and J-gene trimming emerged from a later analysis.

CDR1 is SGHRS and CDR2 is YFSETQ in the germline V gene. The CDR3 totals 15 residues. The J segment lost 4 bases and the V segment lost 3 bases, leaving 3 bases of the junction unmatched. Note on this clone: The antigen is not known.

The PCR employed 60 Vbeta primers together with 13 Jbeta primers. Method: immunoSEQ multiplex PCR; TCRdb's copy keeps in-frame clones and lacks some. The sample totals just over 200,000 clones; its top ten clones hold over 0.95%. Sequencing used PBMCs. This clonotype originated in a girl aged 2 to 10 in good health and CMV-seropositive. The chain combines TRBV5-1 with TRBJ2-1, with 11 positions matching TRBD2. The CDR3 loop reads CASSYLAGGYNEQFF. The CDR3 nucleotides are TGCGCCAGCAGCTATTTAGCGGGAGGGTACAATGAGCAGTTCTTC.